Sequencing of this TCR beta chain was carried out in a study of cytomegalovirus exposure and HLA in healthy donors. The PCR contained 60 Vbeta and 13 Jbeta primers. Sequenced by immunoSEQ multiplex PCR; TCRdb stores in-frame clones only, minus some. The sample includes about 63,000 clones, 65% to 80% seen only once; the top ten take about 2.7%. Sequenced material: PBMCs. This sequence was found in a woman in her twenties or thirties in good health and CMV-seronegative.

In nucleotides, the CDR3 is TGTGCCTGGCGGACAGGGTTTAACACTGAAGCTTTCTTT. Its translation: CAWRTGFNTEAFF. The J gene is TRBJ1-1, the V gene TRBV30; 8 bases fit TRBD1. Germline V CDR1 and CDR2: GTSNPN, SVGIG (reference sequence). Unmatched junction bases numbered 4, after V lost 5 bases and J lost 2 bases. The CDR3 extends over 13 amino acids.